These 5 T cell receptor beta chains were all obtained from the same sample, sequenced in a study of early T cells in non-severe SARS-CoV-2 infection (TCRdb year 2021). The method behind the library was 5' RACE. The reads were generated on a NextSeq 500. The public reads were reprocessed in TCRdb via fastp at Q25 and MiXCR, keeping in-frame beta chains. Each CDR3 protein appears once, grouped with its most common genes and DNA. The sample records tens of thousands of distinct CDR3 sequences, 13% of which are singletons. The ten largest make up about 4% of the sample. The sequenced sample was whole blood. These receptors were collected from an adult who was a healthcare worker with PCR-confirmed SARS-CoV-2 infection or an uninfected control (not recorded which).

This chain joins TRBV7-9 and TRBJ1-1; 9 positions match TRBD1. CDR1 and CDR2 (germline): SEHNR, FQNEAQ (reference sequence). CDR3 size: 14 residues. V lost 6 bases, J lost 5 bases, and 7 bases stayed unmatched. This chain's CDR3 is CASRPTGGRTEAFF. CDR3 nucleotides: TGTGCCAGCAGGCCTACAGGGGGCAGAACTGAAGCTTTCTTT.

To note about this clonotype: A much bigger clone sits one base away, suggesting this may be a read error. The conserved phenylalanine or tryptophan is not found at the CDR3 terminus, so this likely reflects a read error. The gene calls are TRBV5-6 and TRBJ2-1; tentatively, D is TRBD1 (5 bases). Germline CDR1 SGHDT, CDR2 YYEEEE. This CDR3 spans 15 amino acids. V was trimmed by 5 bases and J by 4 bases, leaving 16 bases between them. CDR3 nucleotide sequence: TGTGCCAGCAGTTACCTACAGGCGACTTACAATGAGCAGTTCTCC. Amino acids: CASSYLQATYNEQFS.

This clonotype appeared a few times. This chain joins TRBV12-3 or TRBV12-4 and TRBJ1-2, with no clear D. The CDR3 runs 13 residues. V was pared by 3 bases and J by 1 base, with 6 bases between. CDR3 region: CASSFRGNYGYTF. The CDR3 coding sequence is TGTGCCAGCAGTTTTCGGGGTAACTATGGCTACACCTTC.

The chain couples TRBV6-2 or TRBV6-3 to TRBJ2-7, with D possibly called TRBD1 or TRBD2 (6 bases each). Trimming shortened V by 0 bases and J by 0 bases, and 15 bases separated the two germline ends. The CDR3 consists of 17 residues. The V gene's germline CDR1 is MNHEY and CDR2 SVGEGT. The CDR3 DNA is TGTGCCAGCAGTTACTCTCTCGGGGGCACCAGCTCCTACGAGCAGTACTTC. This translates into CASSYSLGGTSSYEQYF.

This clonotype was found a few times. The gene calls are TRBV3-1 and TRBJ1-2; D uncertain. The V gene's germline CDR1 is LGHDT and CDR2 YNNKEL (reference sequence). V lost 4 bases and J 8 bases, leaving 17 bases between the germline ends. This CDR3 has 14 amino acids. CDR3 residues: CASSPEVGFGGYTF. The DNA for the CDR3 is TGTGCCAGCAGCCCCGAGGTGGGCTTCGGAGGCTACACCTTC.